This is a list of T cell receptor beta chains from one sample in a study of T cells expressing NK-cell markers. TCRdb re-called the 5' RACE reads and gives one entry per CDR3 protein, without DNA. Its clone listing holds about 460,000 distinct CDR3 sequences. Sequencing used blood T cells: a sorted CD56 or NKG2C T cell subset, CD4+ or CD8+ T cells, or bulk PBMC T cells (not recorded which). The receptors derive from a woman in her 50s in good health. The CDR3 runs from the conserved cysteine through the conserved F or W.

>TRBV4-1|TRBJ2-1
CASSQRTSSGRVNEQFF
>TRBV14|TRBJ1-1
CASSQGTGGLRLNTEAFF
>TRBV10-1|TRBJ2-3
CASSESMVGTQYF
>TRBV12-3/TRBV12-4|TRBJ2-1
CASSSDRGGAYNEQFF
>TRBV12-3/TRBV12-4|TRBJ2-3
CASSFRGQRPTDTQYF
>TRBV15|TRBJ2-4
CATSRGQGLAKNIQYF
>TRBV9|TRBJ2-7
CASSVSGTGVLEQYF
>TRBV9|TRBJ2-3
CASSASGTSLDTQYF
>TRBV25-1|TRBJ2-4
CASSELGSGDIQYF
>TRBV12-3/TRBV12-4|TRBJ1-1
CASSPRSSGLTEAFF
>TRBV12-3/TRBV12-4|TRBJ2-3
CAAGGRWGDTQYF
>TRBV5-1|TRBJ2-1
CASSLGQGSHNEQFF
>TRBV28|TRBJ2-7
CASTTRLLYEQYF
>TRBV12-3/TRBV12-4|TRBJ1-3
CASSSKGRENTIYF
>TRBV11-3|TRBJ1-1
CASSAGGLNTEAFF
>TRBV9|TRBJ2-1
CASSVRGAGVDEQFF
>TRBV6-5|TRBJ2-3
CASSPGRAGTDTQYF
>TRBV5-1|TRBJ2-3
CASSTRAYTDTQYF
>TRBV2|TRBJ2-3
CASSEEGGSRTDTQYF
>TRBV5-1|TRBJ1-4
CASSRVTPSFGEKLFF
>TRBV6-5|TRBJ2-5
CASSYSLGKQETQYF
>TRBV7-9|TRBJ2-2
CASLGLQGYTGELFF
>TRBV29-1|TRBJ2-2
CSVTGGAPNTGELFF
>TRBV7-2|TRBJ2-7
CASSLLWDRGWEQYF
>TRBV6-6|TRBJ2-5
CASSYTPGLAGGPKTQYF
>TRBV5-1|TRBJ2-1
CASSGGLADNEQFF
>TRBV25-1|TRBJ2-2
CASSEVSTPNTGELFF